The next 3 T cell receptor beta chains were all read from a single sample in a study of cytomegalovirus exposure and HLA in healthy donors (dated by TCRdb to the late 2010s). The library came from the immunoSEQ multiplex PCR assay. A mixture of 60 forward primers for TCR Vbeta segments and 13 reverse primers for TCR Jbeta segments was used in the multiplex PCR. TCRdb took this table from immuneACCESS and kept in-frame rearrangements with V and J called. Such tables lack part of the clones; where checked against another copy, unresolved V genes explain under half of the gap, and the rest is unexplained. The sample table includes around 78,000 clones. Clones ranked in the top ten supply about 4.1% of the sample. The sequencing sample was made of PBMCs. The receptors derive from a man between 18 and 35 years old in good health and CMV-seropositive.

The chain is built from TRBV18 and TRBJ2-7; 9 nucleotides align to TRBD1. V lost 6 bases to trimming and J lost 2 bases; unmatched junction nucleotides: 5. This CDR3 spans 14 amino acids. From germline, CDR1 is KGHSH and CDR2 LQKENI. CDR3 in amino acids: CASSPGQGTYEQYF. In nucleotides, the CDR3 is TGTGCCAGCTCCCCTGGACAGGGGACCTACGAGCAGTACTTC.

The rearrangement uses TRBV7-8 and TRBJ2-3; 10 positions match TRBD2. V was pared by 4 bases and J by 5 bases, with 9 bases of the junction left unmatched. From germline, CDR1 is SGHVS and CDR2 FQNEAQ. CDR3 length: 16 residues. The CDR3 DNA reads TGTGCCAGCAGCTCCCGAGCGGGAGGGCCGGGAGATACGCAGTATTTT. Translating it yields CASSSRAGGPGDTQYF.

To note about this clone: At the DNA level, this CDR3 is encoded by other sequences in the same sample as well. The chain has TRBV2 and TRBJ2-7, with 7 bases identical to TRBD1. Germline CDR1 SNHLY, CDR2 FYNNEI. V was pared by 6 bases and J by 4 bases, with 12 bases of the junction left unmatched. This CDR3 comprises 15 residues. The CDR3, as DNA: TGTGCCAGCAGAGATTTAGGGACAGCCCGATACGAGCAGTACTTC. This codes for CASRDLGTARYEQYF.